This T cell receptor (beta chain) was obtained from a study of T cell responses to AZD1222 COVID-19 vaccine. General study findings and limits: After two AZD1222 doses, spike-specific TCR breadth and depth rose versus day 0.

Assay used: immunoSEQ multiplex PCR; TCRdb lists only in-frame clones, some missing. The table includes 93,000 or so clones, 90% detected once. Trimming stripped 0 bases from V and 4 bases from J, with 6 bases between. The CDR3 contains 13 residues. Germline values: CDR1 MNHEY, CDR2 SVGAGI. Points on this clone: As yet, its antigen is unknown.

This TCR was recovered from an adult in good health. The sample here was peripheral blood, taken on day 0 of AZD1222 vaccination. V and J are TRBV6-5 and TRBJ2-5; D remains ambiguous. The CDR3 protein is CASSYSGPETQYF. The CDR3 DNA is TGTGCCAGCAGTTACTCCGGGCCAGAGACCCAGTACTTC.